Sequencing of this T cell receptor (beta chain) was carried out in a study of OX40 agonist ivuxolimab in advanced cancers. Regarding the research as a whole: Ivuxolimab was an agonistic, fully human IgG2 monoclonal antibody directed against OX40 (CD134), a costimulatory receptor. Intravenous ivuxolimab was administered to patients every 2 weeks at six dose levels: 0.01, 0.1, 0.3, 1.5, 3 and 10 mg/kg. Of the approximately 50 dose-escalation patients, hepatocellular carcinoma was present in roughly 19, melanoma in approximately 15, renal cell carcinoma in 9 and head and neck cancer in 9. The dose-escalation cohort was about 83% male with a mean age of approximately 60 years, ranging from roughly 23 to 90. Prior anti-PD-1, anti-PD-L1 or anti-CTLA-4 therapy was permitted, and 30% to 45% of dose-escalation patients had received checkpoint inhibitors. Partial responses occurred in three dose-escalation patients: two with cutaneous melanoma and one with hepatocellular carcinoma. Peripheral TCRbeta sequencing was intended to test whether TCR sequence diversity was altered and clonal T-cell expansion was caused by ivuxolimab. The monotherapy dose-escalation portion (N ≈ 52 patients) of the phase I ivuxolimab trial is reported in the paper. Broader findings and caveats from the paper: The antigen specificity of the peripheral T cells that underwent clonal expansion was not determined. After ivuxolimab, expanded clones were on average more numerous among CD8+ T cells than among CD4+ T cells. At doses of 0.1 to 3.0 mg/kg, clonal expansion of both CD4+ and CD8+ T cells in blood was seen between baseline and week 6. Low levels of normalized T-cell clonal expansion were also seen in some patients who did not respond. In the 0.1-3.0 mg/kg groups, partial responders had among the lowest normalized peripheral clonal expansion, particularly in CD8+ T cells.

Genomic DNA was isolated from the sorted cells so that the TCRbeta CDR3 region could be sequenced. The immunoSEQ Assay was used for sequencing of TCRbeta CDR3 regions. Drawn from immuneACCESS, this table holds only the in-frame rearrangements with V and J called that TCRdb kept. Clones are partly lost; checked studies trace under half to an unresolved V gene and leave the rest unexplained. This sample has 14,000 to 15,000 clones in its table, and 80% of those were observed once. The ten largest clones take up roughly a third of the sample. The trial excluded patients who had a history of autoimmune disease or who were on systemic immunosuppression. Peripheral blood for TCR sequencing was collected from all dose cohorts at baseline, on cycle 4 day 1, and on cycle 7 day 1. The samples were taken from a phase I, first-in-human, multicenter, open-label dose-escalation trial of ivuxolimab. Adults with locally advanced or metastatic head and neck squamous cell, hepatocellular, melanoma or renal cell carcinoma were enrolled in the trial. Before TCR sequencing, CD4+ and CD8+ T cells were separately sorted from peripheral blood.

In the case of this clone: There is no known antigen for this receptor. No much larger clonotype is one base removed from it; base qualities were not supplied.

This receptor was identified in an adult with an advanced solid tumor such as melanoma, head and neck, liver or kidney cancer. Sequencing was performed on CD4+ or CD8+ T cells sorted from blood, taken in a trial of the OX40 agonist ivuxolimab.

This receptor carries the CDR3 CASSLLTAGSSYNEQFF. The DNA sequence is given as TGTGCCAGCAGCTTACTAACTGCGGGAAGCTCCTACAATGAGCAGTTCTTC. The sequence links TRBV7-9 to TRBJ2-1, and possibly TRBD2, on 6 matching bases. From the cysteine up to the phenylalanine, the CDR3 has a length of 17 residues. Only the CDR3 region is kept as DNA, spanning 51 bases read in frame from base 1. Sequences SEHNR (CDR1) and FQNEAQ (CDR2) are obtained from the germline V gene (reference sequence). V and J lose 2 bases and 0 bases, and a span of 14 bases separates them.